This is a list of T cell receptor beta chains from one sample in a study of blood T cell repertoires in COVID-19. TCRdb's copy holds only in-frame clones and misses some; the assay was immunoSEQ multiplex PCR. This sample has approximately 90,000 clones, with roughly 85% found just once. The sample consisted of peripheral blood. Source of these receptors: a man aged 55 to 70 with acute or convalescent COVID-19. CDR3s include the opening cysteine and the closing phenylalanine or tryptophan. The order of the fields is D gene, clone size, V gene, J gene, CDR3 protein, CDR3 DNA. A D gene is named only where the DNA matches it firmly. Clone size, where shown, is once, few, many, or a class for clones that have expanded.

D gene: .
clone size: .
V gene: TRBV7-2
J gene: TRBJ2-2
CDR3 protein: CASSLRGLATFANTGELFF
CDR3 DNA: TGTGCCAGCAGCTTGCGCGGGTTGGCCACGTTCGCGAACACCGGGGAGCTGTTTTTT

D gene: TRBD2
clone size: .
V gene: TRBV11-3
J gene: TRBJ2-1
CDR3 protein: CASSLEGAGGYEQFF
CDR3 DNA: TGTGCCAGCAGCTTAGAAGGAGCGGGGGGGTATGAGCAGTTCTTC

D gene: .
clone size: .
V gene: TRBV6-5
J gene: TRBJ2-2
CDR3 protein: CASSYRTGELFF
CDR3 DNA: TGTGCCAGCAGTTACCGTACCGGGGAGCTGTTTTTT

D gene: TRBD1
clone size: .
V gene: TRBV10-3
J gene: TRBJ1-2
CDR3 protein: CATSRGTESNYGYTF
CDR3 DNA: TGTGCCACCTCCCGCGGGACAGAATCTAACTATGGCTACACCTTC

D gene: .
clone size: once
V gene: TRBV12-3/TRBV12-4
J gene: TRBJ2-7
CDR3 protein: CASRNIYEQYF
CDR3 DNA: TGTGCCAGCAGAAACATCTACGAGCAGTACTTC

D gene: .
clone size: .
V gene: TRBV11-2
J gene: TRBJ2-7
CDR3 protein: CASSGTTSSYEQYF
CDR3 DNA: TGTGCCAGCTCCGGGACAACGAGCTCCTACGAGCAGTACTTC

D gene: .
clone size: .
V gene: TRBV6-2/TRBV6-3
J gene: TRBJ1-2
CDR3 protein: CASSYTRQNVYGYTF
CDR3 DNA: TGTGCCAGCAGTTACACCCGACAGAACGTTTATGGCTACACCTTC

D gene: .
clone size: .
V gene: TRBV19
J gene: TRBJ2-7
CDR3 protein: CASSPFPPTYEQYF
CDR3 DNA: TGTGCCAGTAGTCCATTCCCCCCTACCTACGAGCAGTACTTC

D gene: .
clone size: few
V gene: TRBV5-8
J gene: TRBJ1-1
CDR3 protein: CASSLGGSRPNTEAFF
CDR3 DNA: TGTGCCAGCAGCTTGGGGGGCTCCAGACCGAACACTGAAGCTTTCTTT

D gene: .
clone size: once
V gene: TRBV5-1
J gene: TRBJ1-1
CDR3 protein: CASSLLQNTEAFF
CDR3 DNA: TGCGCCAGCAGCTTGTTACAGAACACTGAAGCTTTCTTT

D gene: .
clone size: once
V gene: TRBV5-1
J gene: TRBJ2-1
CDR3 protein: CASSLDGPPYNEQFF
CDR3 DNA: TGCGCCAGCAGCTTGGATGGCCCCCCCTACAATGAGCAGTTCTTC

D gene: TRBD2
clone size: .
V gene: TRBV7-9
J gene: TRBJ2-3
CDR3 protein: CASSPGGLAGHTDTQYF
CDR3 DNA: TGTGCCAGCAGCCCAGGGGGACTAGCGGGGCACACAGATACGCAGTATTTT

D gene: .
clone size: .
V gene: TRBV24-1
J gene: TRBJ1-2
CDR3 protein: CATSVSHGGYGYTF
CDR3 DNA: TGTGCCACCAGTGTAAGCCACGGAGGCTATGGCTACACCTTC

D gene: TRBD2
clone size: .
V gene: TRBV7-2
J gene: TRBJ2-2
CDR3 protein: CASRTGLVSTGELFF
CDR3 DNA: TGTGCCAGCAGGACGGGACTAGTATCCACCGGGGAGCTGTTTTTT

D gene: .
clone size: .
V gene: TRBV28
J gene: TRBJ2-5
CDR3 protein: CASSQAGQVKETQYF
CDR3 DNA: TGTGCCAGCAGTCAGGCCGGCCAGGTTAAAGAGACCCAGTACTTC

D gene: .
clone size: .
V gene: TRBV19
J gene: TRBJ1-4
CDR3 protein: CASSVDREKLFF
CDR3 DNA: TGTGCCAGTAGTGTAGACCGTGAAAAACTGTTTTTT

D gene: .
clone size: .
V gene: TRBV5-4
J gene: TRBJ2-7
CDR3 protein: CASSLASTSHTYEQYF
CDR3 DNA: TGTGCCAGCAGCTTGGCCAGCACTAGCCACACCTACGAGCAGTACTTC

D gene: .
clone size: .
V gene: TRBV21-1
J gene: TRBJ1-1
CDR3 protein: CASSKSGTEAFF
CDR3 DNA: TGTGCCAGCAGCAAGTCCGGGACTGAAGCTTTCTTT

D gene: TRBD1
clone size: .
V gene: TRBV6-6
J gene: TRBJ1-2
CDR3 protein: CASTPSFQGARGYTF
CDR3 DNA: TGTGCCAGCACCCCATCATTCCAGGGGGCGCGTGGCTACACCTTC

D gene: .
clone size: .
V gene: TRBV21-1
J gene: TRBJ2-2
CDR3 protein: CASSNTRAGELFF
CDR3 DNA: TGTGCCAGCAGCAACACTAGGGCCGGGGAGCTGTTTTTT

D gene: TRBD2
clone size: .
V gene: TRBV27
J gene: TRBJ2-1
CDR3 protein: CASSPKGLAGFYEQFF
CDR3 DNA: TGTGCCAGCAGTCCCAAGGGACTAGCGGGGTTCTATGAGCAGTTCTTC

D gene: TRBD2
clone size: .
V gene: TRBV6-5
J gene: TRBJ2-7
CDR3 protein: CATVTSGSSTEQYF
CDR3 DNA: TGTGCCACGGTTACTAGCGGGAGTAGCACCGAGCAGTACTTC

D gene: .
clone size: few
V gene: TRBV27
J gene: TRBJ1-6
CDR3 protein: CASSLSLGHPLKALHF
CDR3 DNA: TGTGCCAGCAGTTTATCGTTGGGACACCCTCTAAAGGCCCTCCACTTT

D gene: TRBD2
clone size: .
V gene: TRBV25-1
J gene: TRBJ2-2
CDR3 protein: CASRIAGVGTGELFF
CDR3 DNA: TGTGCCAGCAGAATAGCGGGAGTGGGCACCGGGGAGCTGTTTTTT

D gene: TRBD2
clone size: .
V gene: TRBV7-3
J gene: TRBJ2-1
CDR3 protein: CASSLSSSGVYNEQFF
CDR3 DNA: TGTGCCAGCAGCTTATCGTCCAGCGGGGTCTACAATGAGCAGTTCTTC

D gene: .
clone size: .
V gene: TRBV19
J gene: TRBJ2-1
CDR3 protein: CASSTDGGVANEQFF
CDR3 DNA: TGTGCCAGTAGCACAGACGGCGGGGTGGCCAATGAGCAGTTCTTC

D gene: .
clone size: .
V gene: TRBV7-3
J gene: TRBJ2-6
CDR3 protein: CASSLSSGANVLTF
CDR3 DNA: TGTGCCAGCAGCCTGTCGAGTGGGGCCAACGTCCTGACTTTC